Presented here are 5 T cell receptor beta chains from one specimen sequenced in a study of blood T cell repertoires in COVID-19. Clones were sequenced by immunoSEQ multiplex PCR, and TCRdb holds only the in-frame ones, with some missing. The sample carries hundreds of thousands of clones, 85% recorded once. Sequenced: peripheral blood. All receptors come from a man aged 50 to 60 with COVID-19, enrolled during active disease.

This clone appeared a single time. The chain employs TRBV27 and TRBJ1-4; TRBD1 matches at 8 bases. V gave up 4 bases and J gave up 11 bases; unmatched junction bases: 12. The CDR3 extends over 15 amino acids. Germline assignment: CDR1 MNHEY and CDR2 SMNVEV (reference sequence). The CDR3 nucleotides are TGTGCCAGCAGTTCAGGGGGCAGTTACTCGAAGAAACTGTTTTTT. Translated: CASSSGGSYSKKLFF.

This chain uses TRBV14 with TRBJ2-7; D gene uncertain. CDR3 size: 12 residues. CDR1 is SGHDN and CDR2 is FVKESK in the germline V gene. Trimming left V 7 bases short and J 3 bases short, with 10 bases between. CDR3 sequence reads: CASIDKFYEQYF. CDR3 nucleotide sequence: TGTGCCAGCATCGACAAGTTCTACGAGCAGTACTTC.

The chain carries TRBV3-1 (or the pseudogene TRBV3-2) and TRBJ2-7, with 8 bases identical to TRBD2. The CDR3 totals 15 residues. Germline loops: CDR1 LGHDT, CDR2 YNNKEL (reference sequence). V trimming: 4 bases; J trimming: 2 bases; junction bases outside the gene matches: 7. The CDR3 DNA reads as TGTGCCAGCAGCCGCTCGGGGGGGGGCCCCTACGAGCAGTACTTC. Its protein is CASSRSGGGPYEQYF.

The chain links TRBV7-3 to TRBJ2-7; 12 nucleotides align to TRBD1. This CDR3 contains 14 residues. The trim removed 5 bases at V and 7 bases at J, leaving 6 bases unmatched. Germline CDR1 is SGHTA and CDR2 is FQGTGA. The CDR3: CASSPGQGALEQYF. The CDR3, as DNA: TGTGCCAGCAGCCCGGGACAGGGGGCGCTTGAGCAGTACTTC. Variable domain in full (rest from reference TRBV7-3 and TRBJ2-7): GAGVSQTPSNKVTEKGKYVELRCDPISGHTALYWYRQSLGQGPEFLIYFQGTGAADDSGLPNDRFFAVRPEGSVSTLKIQRTERGDSAVYLCASSPGQGALEQYFGPGTRLTVT.

The rearrangement uses TRBV4-1 and TRBJ2-7; a weak D match, TRBD1 (5 bases). This CDR3 is 14 amino acids long. Germline CDR1 reads MGHRA; CDR2 reads YSYEKL. Trimming took 0 bases from V and 2 from J, leaving 8 bases between them. Here the CDR3 DNA reads TGCGCCAGCAGCCAAGATGGGGCAGCCTACGAGCAGTACTTC. Its translation is CASSQDGAAYEQYF.